The 12 T cell receptor beta chains presented below share a single source sample, sequenced in a study of blood T cells in healthy people across ages. The use of a sample-barcoded 5' primer and a J-beta primer mix characterized a second PCR of roughly 6 to 12 cycles. TCRdb re-called the 5' RACE reads through MiXCR, storing one row per CDR3 protein. This table has roughly 1,800,000 distinct CDR3 sequences, about 50% appearing once. Sequences were obtained from blood. These receptors were obtained from a woman aged 40 to 50 in good health.

This clonotype was recorded at least ten times. The chain combines TRBV29-1 with TRBJ2-3; TRBD2 aligns across 8 bases. CDR3 size: 14 residues. The germline V gene has CDR1 SQVTM and CDR2 ANQGSEA. The junction had 6 bases not matched to a gene; V was cut back by 7 bases and J by 0 bases. Written as DNA, the CDR3 is TGCAGCGGAGATAGCGGGGCTAGCACAGATACGCAGTATTTT. This codes for CSGDSGASTDTQYF.

This clonotype has more than one count but fewer than ten. The chain recombines TRBV27 with TRBJ2-1, with TRBD2 matching over 7 bases. J was trimmed by 6 bases and V by 6 bases; bases with no gene match: 11. Germline V CDR1 and CDR2: MNHEY, SMNVEV (reference sequence). This CDR3 spans 15 amino acids. The CDR3 protein is CASSPGGRGINEQFF. CDR3 nucleotides: TGTGCCAGCAGCCCGGGGGGAAGGGGAATCAATGAGCAGTTCTTC.

This clonotype was counted only a few times. The genes are TRBV7-3 and TRBJ2-5, with 10 positions matching TRBD1. This CDR3 has 14 amino acids. V dropped 5 bases and J dropped 5; count of bases not matched to a gene: 5. Germline values: CDR1 SGHTA, CDR2 FQGTGA. Written as DNA, the CDR3 is TGTGCCAGCAGCACGGACAGGGGGGATGAGACCCAGTACTTC. This encodes CASSTDRGDETQYF.

V usage is TRBV10-3 and J usage is TRBJ1-3, with D unresolved. Trimming stripped 3 bases from V and 2 bases from J, with 8 bases between. CDR1 and CDR2 (germline): ENHRY, SYGVKD. The CDR3 spans 14 residues. The CDR3 sequence: CAISEYGTGNTIYF. The CDR3 DNA follows: TGTGCCATCAGTGAATATGGAACTGGAAACACCATATATTTT.

V usage is TRBV7-9 and J usage is TRBJ1-2; D not resolved. The ends were cut back, 0 bases at V and 8 bases at J, with 13 bases in the middle. The CDR3 totals 14 residues. Germline V gives CDR1 SEHNR, CDR2 FQNEAQ (reference sequence). The CDR3 sequence is CASSLAEARGGYTF. CDR3 in DNA: TGTGCCAGCAGCTTAGCTGAGGCGAGAGGAGGCTACACCTTC.

This chain connects TRBV6-2 or TRBV6-3 to TRBJ1-5, with D unclear. Trimming removed 2 bases at V and 6 bases at J, with 14 bases between. The CDR3 spans 15 residues. Germline loops: CDR1 MNHEY, CDR2 SVGEGT. The CDR3 sequence is CASSYPLHSTQPQHF. CDR3 nucleotides: TGTGCCAGCAGTTACCCCCTGCACTCCACTCAGCCCCAGCATTTT.

The J gene is TRBJ2-4, the V gene TRBV7-2; TRBD1 agrees at 7 bases. The CDR3 length is 16 residues. Germline V lookup: CDR1 SGHTA, CDR2 FQGNSA. J was trimmed by 1 base and V by 3 bases; bases with no gene match: 6. Here the CDR3 reads CASSLNRGTAKNIQYF. The CDR3 DNA sequence: TGTGCCAGCAGCTTGAACAGGGGTACGGCCAAAAACATTCAGTACTTC.

This chain connects TRBV6-2 or TRBV6-3 to TRBJ2-3; 7 bases match TRBD1. Germline V gene sequence: CDR1 MNHEY, CDR2 SVGEGT. The CDR3 has 15 amino acids. V was clipped by 6 bases and J by 0 bases; unmatched bases: 6. The CDR3 DNA follows: TGTGCCAGCAGATCCCGGGGACAGAGCACAGATACGCAGTATTTT. It is translated as CASRSRGQSTDTQYF.

V is TRBV24-1 and J is TRBJ2-5; 7 bases align to TRBD1. This CDR3 spans 14 amino acids. Per the germline V gene, CDR1 is KGHDR and CDR2 is SFDVKD. V dropped 7 bases and J dropped 1; count of bases not matched to a gene: 5. In DNA, the CDR3 is TGTGCCACCAGCTCCCGGGACAGCCAAGAGACCCAGTACTTC. As protein: CATSSRDSQETQYF.

J is TRBJ2-1 and V is TRBV6-5; 7 bases line up with TRBD2. V lost 8 bases to trimming and J lost 8 bases; unmatched junction nucleotides: 6. CDR1 and CDR2 from the germline V gene are MNHEY and SVGAGI. This CDR3 is 12 amino acids long. The CDR3 here is CASLAGEDEQFF. Here the CDR3 DNA reads TGTGCCAGCTTGGCGGGGGAGGATGAGCAGTTCTTC.

V and J are TRBV19 and TRBJ1-1; no definite D call. The CDR3 is 15 amino acids. With 2 bases removed from V and 5 bases from J, the gap between germline ends came to 15 bases. CDR1 is LNHDA and CDR2 is SQIVND in the germline V gene (reference sequence). The CDR3 here is CASSISTASPTEAFF. CDR3 sequence (DNA): TGTGCCAGTAGTATATCTACAGCATCTCCGACTGAAGCTTTCTTT.

V and J are TRBV20-1 and TRBJ2-1; D perhaps matches TRBD2 (5 bases). Germline CDR1 and CDR2: DFQATT and SNEGSKA (reference sequence). Trimming cost V 4 bases and J 10 bases, with 11 bases left between them. This CDR3 spans 11 amino acids. The CDR3 spells CSAISGLEQFF. The CDR3 nucleotides are TGCAGTGCTATAAGCGGCCTAGAGCAGTTCTTC.